Sequencing of this T cell receptor (beta chain) was carried out in a study of shared clonotypes between healthy human individuals. Study at large: Per-donor plates numbered three CD4 naive, three CD4 memory, two CD8 naive and one CD8 memory. Study-wide findings and caveats: Some clonotypes were shared by all four sorted-subset donors, while others were not shared. The non-shared ones had lower generation probabilities than the shared ones. The study generally estimated greater richness for naive than memory subsets.

The germline CDR1 and CDR2 sequences are SEHNR and FQNEAQ (reference sequence). V was pared by 5 bases and J by 1 base, with 14 bases between. CDR3 size: 15 residues. Only in-frame clones appear in the TCRdb table, and some are missing; sequencing was by immunoSEQ multiplex PCR. The sample shows over 2 million clones, approximately 95% of them seen only once. Healthy HIV-negative adults with no recent acute infections or vaccinations were recruited as donors. As concerns this clone: The antigen remains undetermined.

The sequencing input was naive CD4+ T cells sorted from blood. Indicated subset: CD45RA+ positively selected. This receptor was identified in a man aged 18 to 29 in good health. The chain recombines TRBV7-9 with TRBJ1-1; D is perhaps TRBD1 (6 bases). The CDR3 region has the DNA TGTGCCAGCAGCATGGGGACAAACCGGAACACTGAAGCTTTCTTT. Amino acid sequence: CASSMGTNRNTEAFF.